This T cell receptor beta chain originates from a study of regulatory T cells in long-lasting Graves disease. Study as a whole: Graves' patients with a new diagnosis had received antithyroid drugs under 3 months.

Through Arm-PCR of CDR3 regions and iRepertoire HTBI primers, TCR beta libraries were built. TCRdb analysed the multiplex PCR reads with MiXCR anew, one entry per CDR3 protein. The repertoire has about 440,000 distinct CDR3 sequences, just under 15% of them found once; the top ten carry 16%. Described time point: newly diagnosed GD, antithyroid drugs for less than 3 months. The authors made the TCR library using RNA they extracted from PBMCs. A few counts support this clonotype. These sequences were also reported in another study, on T cells in Graves' hyperthyroidism and ophthalmopathy. From that report: Patients aged 18 to 65 had newly diagnosed hyperthyroidism of under 2 months' duration.

This TCR was recovered from a woman in her 30s with Graves disease. Source: peripheral blood mononuclear cells (PBMCs), taken at new diagnosis, from a patient treated with antithyroid drugs.

CDR3 protein: CASSLVQNNSPLHF. CDR3 in DNA: TGTGCCAGCAGCTTGGTACAAAACAATTCACCCCTCCACTTT. The chain is built from TRBV5-5 and TRBJ1-6; D gene uncertain. The CDR3 totals 14 residues. Per germline, CDR1 SGHKS and CDR2 YYEKEE (reference sequence). The V end was cut by 0 bases, the J end by 7 bases, with 8 bases between.